These T cell receptor beta chains were read from a single sample in a study of vaccination effects on CD4 cells after COVID-19. Sequencing was performed with immunoSEQ multiplex PCR; in TCRdb, only in-frame clones are kept and a portion is missing. The sample holds about 32,000 clones, approximately 75% seen once. The antigens these receptors bind are not known. Material: CD4+ T cells from PBMCs cultured with HCoV-229E spike peptides, obtained after COVID-19 vaccination. These receptors all stem from a human donor who received a COVID-19 vaccine. CDR3s include the opening cysteine and the closing phenylalanine or tryptophan. A D gene is named only where the DNA matches it firmly.

j_call: TRBJ1-5
v_call: TRBV5-1
cdr3_length: 15
d_call: -
cdr3_aa: CASSPGHNSNQPQHF

j_call: TRBJ1-2
v_call: TRBV11-2
cdr3_length: 13
d_call: -
cdr3_aa: CASTATGVYGYTF

j_call: TRBJ2-3
v_call: TRBV3-1/TRBV3-2
cdr3_length: 16
d_call: -
cdr3_aa: CASSQDSYKDTDTQYF

j_call: TRBJ2-7
v_call: TRBV2
cdr3_length: 14
d_call: -
cdr3_aa: CASSGRQPWHEQYF

j_call: TRBJ1-3
v_call: TRBV6-4
cdr3_length: 17
d_call: -
cdr3_aa: CATPVIKRRLSGNTIYF

j_call: TRBJ1-5
v_call: TRBV6-5
cdr3_length: 12
d_call: -
cdr3_aa: CASSGGGQPQHF

j_call: TRBJ2-5
v_call: TRBV5-4
cdr3_length: 15
d_call: TRBD1
cdr3_aa: CASSSGNRGLETQYF

j_call: TRBJ2-2
v_call: TRBV5-1
cdr3_length: 14
d_call: -
cdr3_aa: CASREGDFPGELFF

j_call: TRBJ2-1
v_call: TRBV25-1
cdr3_length: 16
d_call: TRBD2
cdr3_aa: CASSEGGTSGSNEQFF

j_call: TRBJ1-4
v_call: TRBV27
cdr3_length: 14
d_call: -
cdr3_aa: CASSLGQRNEKLFF

j_call: TRBJ2-6
v_call: TRBV20-1
cdr3_length: 14
d_call: -
cdr3_aa: CSASRHSGANVLTF

j_call: TRBJ2-3
v_call: TRBV29-1
cdr3_length: 16
d_call: -
cdr3_aa: CSVEDPTWYRTDTQYF

j_call: TRBJ2-7
v_call: TRBV12-3/TRBV12-4
cdr3_length: 13
d_call: TRBD1
cdr3_aa: CASGRTGGHEQYF

j_call: TRBJ1-1
v_call: TRBV5-8
cdr3_length: 15
d_call: -
cdr3_aa: CASSLGLQGRTEAFF

j_call: TRBJ1-1
v_call: TRBV5-4
cdr3_length: 15
d_call: TRBD1
cdr3_aa: CASSWMGQGGTEAFF

j_call: TRBJ1-1
v_call: TRBV19
cdr3_length: 16
d_call: -
cdr3_aa: CASSDGLRGMNTEAFF

j_call: TRBJ2-1
v_call: TRBV7-7
cdr3_length: 15
d_call: TRBD2
cdr3_aa: CASSLSGGAFNEQFF

j_call: TRBJ2-7
v_call: TRBV7-8
cdr3_length: 12
d_call: TRBD2
cdr3_aa: CASSRLAEEQYF

j_call: TRBJ2-1
v_call: TRBV18
cdr3_length: 14
d_call: -
cdr3_aa: CASSGQNSNNEQFF

j_call: TRBJ1-3
v_call: TRBV9
cdr3_length: 15
d_call: -
cdr3_aa: CASSVDQSPGNTIYF

j_call: TRBJ2-1
v_call: TRBV9
cdr3_length: 17
d_call: -
cdr3_aa: CASSAEESIRSYNEQFF

j_call: TRBJ1-2
v_call: TRBV6-2/TRBV6-3
cdr3_length: 15
d_call: -
cdr3_aa: CASSLVGSGRYGYTF

j_call: TRBJ1-1
v_call: TRBV7-9
cdr3_length: 14
d_call: TRBD1
cdr3_aa: CASSFGQGTTEAFF

j_call: TRBJ2-3
v_call: TRBV11-3
cdr3_length: 15
d_call: -
cdr3_aa: CASSLGGTLTDTQYF

j_call: TRBJ1-1
v_call: TRBV29-1
cdr3_length: 12
d_call: -
cdr3_aa: CSVELGPTEAFF

j_call: TRBJ1-1
v_call: TRBV5-1
cdr3_length: 14
d_call: -
cdr3_aa: CASSTDTGNTEAFF